This T cell receptor (beta chain) derives from a study of tumor and adjacent non-tumor tissue in lung cancer. Three rounds of nested PCR, following a modified ARM-PCR protocol, produced the TCRbeta library. TCRdb ran MiXCR on the multiplex PCR reads and lists one entry per CDR3 protein. Found here are roughly 90,000 distinct CDR3 sequences, 75% to 85% of them singletons; the top ten hold less than 25%. CDR3 length: 16 amino acids. Germline V gives CDR1 LNHDA, CDR2 SQIVND (reference sequence). RNA was extracted from bulk tissue without any cell sorting. More than 3 cm separated this lung sample from the edge of the tumor. Turning to this clonotype: Without the conserved terminal phenylalanine or tryptophan, this CDR3 likely stems from a read error.

This clonotype was sampled from a woman aged 45-60 years with non-small cell lung cancer. The J gene is TRBJ1-2, the V gene TRBV19, with 9 nucleotides matching TRBD1. The sequenced sample was distant non-tumor lung tissue. The CDR3 DNA is TGTGTCAGTACCTCCCAGGCACAGGGGGCAGGCTATGGCTACACCATC. It specifies CVSTSQAQGAGYGYTI.